Listed here are 9 T cell receptor beta chains from one sample, sequenced in a study of blood T cell repertoires in COVID-19. Profiled with immunoSEQ multiplex PCR; TCRdb holds only in-frame clones, not every one. Of 250,000 to 350,000 clones listed, 80% to 90% are singletons. The sequenced sample was peripheral blood. These receptors were taken from a woman in her 50s with COVID-19, enrolled during active disease.

V gene TRBV4-1 combines with J gene TRBJ1-3, with a tentative D call TRBD1 (5 bases). Germline loops: CDR1 MGHRA, CDR2 YSYEKL. This CDR3 has 16 amino acids. The V end was cut by 1 base, the J end by 0 bases, with 10 bases between. CDR3 protein: CASSQVGQGSGNTIYF. In nucleotides, the CDR3 is TGCGCCAGCAGCCAAGTCGGCCAGGGCTCTGGAAACACCATATATTTT.

This clone was found once. CDR3 loop: CASSFLGSHGYTF. In nucleotides, the CDR3 is TGTGCCAGCAGCTTTCTAGGGAGCCATGGCTACACCTTC. The genes are TRBV5-6 and TRBJ1-2; D remains ambiguous. The CDR3 has 13 amino acids. Germline CDR1 reads SGHDT; CDR2 reads YYEEEE. V was trimmed by 2 bases and J by 6 bases, leaving 11 bases between them.

The gene calls are TRBV19 and TRBJ1-6; TRBD1 agrees at 8 bases. Germline CDR1 LNHDA, CDR2 SQIVND (reference sequence). The ends lost 10 bases at V and 8 bases at J; junction bases unmatched: 13. The CDR3 consists of 15 residues. In nucleotides, the CDR3 is TGTGCCACGGCTGTCGGACAGGGATTGGATTCACCCCTCCACTTT. Translated: CATAVGQGLDSPLHF.

The CDR3 is CASSLYRLAGAGGELFF. The CDR3 DNA reads as TGTGCCAGCAGCTTATATCGCTTAGCGGGAGCTGGCGGGGAGCTGTTTTTT. The chain carries TRBV7-3 and TRBJ2-2; 9 bases match TRBD2. The length of the CDR3 is 17 residues. V was pared by 2 bases and J by 7 bases, with 11 bases of the junction left unmatched. The germline gives CDR1 SGHTA, CDR2 FQGTGA.

This sequence joins TRBV19 and TRBJ1-3; D not certain. Trimming left V 3 bases short and J 0 bases short, with 12 bases between. The V gene's germline CDR1 is LNHDA and CDR2 SQIVND (reference sequence). The CDR3 loop spans 16 amino acids. CDR3 DNA: TGTGCCAGTAGTATGCGCGGGCCGAACTCTGGAAACACCATATATTTT. Translation: CASSMRGPNSGNTIYF.

This clone was detected only once. This chain links TRBV27 with TRBJ1-1; TRBD1 might be the D (5 bases). The CDR3 length is 14 residues. In germline, CDR1 is MNHEY, CDR2 SMNVEV (reference sequence). The V end lost 6 bases, the J end lost 0 bases, and 11 bases lay between the germline ends. The CDR3 reads CASSLRQLNTEAFF. CDR3 nucleotides: TGTGCCAGCAGCCTCAGACAGTTGAACACTGAAGCTTTCTTT.

The V and J genes are TRBV2 and TRBJ2-2, with 12 bases identical to TRBD2. Germline CDR1 is SNHLY and CDR2 is FYNNEI. The CDR3 contains 16 residues. With V trimmed by 0 bases and J by 5 bases, 1 base remained unmatched. Here the CDR3 DNA reads TGTGCCAGCAGTGAAGCTGGACTAGCGGGGACCGGGGAGCTGTTTTTT. This gives the protein CASSEAGLAGTGELFF.

The chain links TRBV5-1 to TRBJ1-2; TRBD1 matches at 8 bases. The CDR3 runs 16 residues. V trimming: 0 bases; J trimming: 2 bases; junction bases outside the gene matches: 6. CDR1 and CDR2 (germline): SGHRS, YFSETQ. CDR3 amino acids: CASSLGTGPYNYGYTF. CDR3 bases: TGCGCCAGCAGCTTGGGGACAGGGCCATACAACTATGGCTACACCTTC.

The chain is built from TRBV18 and TRBJ2-1; TRBD2 is a possible D gene (5 bases). With 3 bases removed from V and 5 bases from J, the gap between germline ends came to 17 bases. CDR1 and CDR2 from the germline V gene are KGHSH and LQKENI. This CDR3 is built from 16 residues. The chain's CDR3 is CASSPIPEGAHNEQFF. The CDR3 coding sequence is TGTGCCAGCTCACCTATCCCTGAGGGAGCCCACAATGAGCAGTTCTTC.